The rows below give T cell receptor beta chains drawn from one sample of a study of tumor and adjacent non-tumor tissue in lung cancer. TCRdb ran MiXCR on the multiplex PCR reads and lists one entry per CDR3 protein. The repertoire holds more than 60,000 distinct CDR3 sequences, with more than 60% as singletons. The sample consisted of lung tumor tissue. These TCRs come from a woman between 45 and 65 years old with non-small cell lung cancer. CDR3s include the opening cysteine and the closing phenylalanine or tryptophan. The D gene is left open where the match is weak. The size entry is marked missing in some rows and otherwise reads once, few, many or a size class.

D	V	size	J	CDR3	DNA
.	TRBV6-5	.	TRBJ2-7	CVSSVPGLAGATYEQYF	TGTGTCAGCAGTGTCCCGGGACTTGCGGGGGCCACCTACGAGCAGTACTTC
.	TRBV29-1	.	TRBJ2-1	CSFEDLGGWSSYDEQFF	TGCAGCTTTGAAGATCTTGGGGGATGGAGCTCCTACGATGAGCAGTTCTTC
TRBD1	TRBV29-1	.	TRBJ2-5	CNSWQGAWETQYF	TGCAATAGCTGGCAGGGGGCATGGGAGACCCAGTACTTC
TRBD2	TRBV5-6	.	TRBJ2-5	CATSAGTTVRETQYF	TGTGCCACTAGCGCCGGGACTACTGTAAGGGAGACCCAGTACTTC
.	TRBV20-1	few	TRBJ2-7	CSVPHREPYEQYF	TGCAGTGTTCCCCACCGGGAGCCCTACGAGCAGTACTTC
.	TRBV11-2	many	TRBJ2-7	CASSLDSGTNAQYF	TGTGCCAGCAGCTTAGACAGCGGGACAAATGCGCAGTACTTC
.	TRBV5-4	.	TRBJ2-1	CASSQSGISMKQFF	TGTGCCAGCAGCCAGTCCGGGATTAGCATGAAGCAGTTTTTC
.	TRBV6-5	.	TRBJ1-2	CVSLGANYGYTF	TGTGTCAGCCTGGGGGCGAACTACGGCTACACCTTC
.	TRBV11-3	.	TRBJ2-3	CASSNRGPDTQYF	TGTGCCAGCAGCAACCGGGGCCCAGATACGCAGTATTTT
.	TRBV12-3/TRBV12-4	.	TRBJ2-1	CASSLSRNGQFF	TGCGCCAGCAGTTTATCGCGCAATGGGCAGTTCTTC
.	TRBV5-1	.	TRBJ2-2	CASTLDGNTGELFF	TGCGCCAGCACCTTGGACGGGAACACCGGGGAGCTGTTTTTT
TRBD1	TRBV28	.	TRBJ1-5	CASSLIQGDNQPQHF	TGTGCCAGCAGTTTAATACAGGGGGACAATCAGCCCCAGCATTTC
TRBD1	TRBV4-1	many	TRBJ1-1	CASSQVARRTGDTEAFF	TGCGCCAGCAGCCAAGTGGCCCGTCGGACAGGGGACACTGAAGCTTTCTTT
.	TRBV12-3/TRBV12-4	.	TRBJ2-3	CANSLRRGDHFPQYF	TGTGCCAACAGTTTGAGGAGGGGTGATCATTTTCCCCAGTATTTT
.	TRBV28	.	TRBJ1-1	CASSLSTGDGTEAFF	TGTGCCAGTAGTTTATCGACTGGGGATGGAACTGAAGCTTTCTTT
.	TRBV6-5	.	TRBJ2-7	CASSWVRSSYEQNF	TGTGCTAGCAGTTGGGTGAGGAGCTCCTACGAGCAGAACTTC
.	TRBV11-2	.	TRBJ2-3	CASSSKQDNTDTHYF	TGTGCCAGCAGCTCTAAGCAGGATAACACAGATACGCACTATTTT
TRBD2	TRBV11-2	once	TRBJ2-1	CVGGEGGSREQFF	TGTGTCGGAGGGGAGGGAGGGTCGCGCGAGCAGTTCTTC
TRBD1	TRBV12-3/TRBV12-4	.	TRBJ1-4	CASYPHKTGGGEKLFF	TGTGCGAGCTACCCTCACAAAACAGGGGGAGGAGAAAAACTGTTTTTT
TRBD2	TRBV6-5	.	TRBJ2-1	CASTSSGLLFNEQFF	TGTGCAAGTACCTCCTCGGGACTACTTTTCAATGAGCAGTTCTTC
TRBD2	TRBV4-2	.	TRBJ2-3	CASSQGGLAGPDTQYF	TGTGCCAGCAGCCAGGGTGGACTAGCGGGACCAGATACGCAGTATTTT
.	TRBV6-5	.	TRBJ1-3	CTSSYSYRVTPGNTIYF	TGTACCAGCAGTTACTCGTACAGAGTCACCCCTGGAAACACCATATATTTT
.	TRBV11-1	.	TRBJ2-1	CVSSRREGDEQFF	TGTGTCAGCAGCCGACGGGAAGGGGATGAGCAGTTCTTC
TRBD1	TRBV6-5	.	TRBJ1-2	CASSNAGTALHDYTF	TGTGCCAGCAGTAACGCCGGGACAGCCCTTCATGACTACACCTTC
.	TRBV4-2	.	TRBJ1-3	CASSQATGGRNTIYF	TGTGCCAGCAGTCAAGCGACAGGAGGGCGAAACACCATATATTTT
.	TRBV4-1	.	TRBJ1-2	CAGGDPAANYGYTF	TGCGCCGGCGGCGACCCTGCGGCTAACTATGGCTACACCTTC
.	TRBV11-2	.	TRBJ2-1	CASSSTVCNERFF	TGTGCCAGTAGCTCGACTGTCTGCAATGAGCGGTTCTTC
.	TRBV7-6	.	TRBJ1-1	CASSLVAGRLRGTEAFF	TGTGCCAGCAGCTTAGTGGCGGGACGGCTCCGAGGGACTGAAGCTTTCTTT
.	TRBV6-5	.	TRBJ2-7	CASSRTSGRSCEQYF	TGTGCCAGCAGTCGGACCAGCGGGCGATCCTGCGAGCAGTACTTC